The 17 T cell receptor beta chains below come from one sample, sequenced in a study of cytomegalovirus exposure and HLA in healthy donors. PCR employed 60 Vbeta and 13 Jbeta primers. The assay was immunoSEQ multiplex PCR, and TCRdb's table has in-frame clones only and misses some. Found here are around 140,000 clones, approximately 84% of them singletons; the top ten hold 1.4% to 1.5%. Sequencing was done on a sample of PBMCs. Receptor source: a young man in good health and CMV-seropositive.

This clone was seen more than once but under ten times. The chain joins TRBV7-9 to TRBJ2-1; 7 bases agree with TRBD2. V was pared by 1 base and J by 1 base, with 1 base of the junction left unmatched. This CDR3 contains 15 residues. CDR1 SEHNR and CDR2 FQNEAQ come from the germline V gene (reference sequence). CDR3 nucleotide sequence: TGTGCCAGCAGCTTAGACGGGAGGTCCTACAATGAGCAGTTCTTC. Protein product: CASSLDGRSYNEQFF.

The sample holds a few counts of this clone. V gene TRBV5-6 combines with J gene TRBJ2-7; 10 bases map to TRBD2. J gave up 4 bases and V 4 bases, and 5 bases lay outside the gene matches. The CDR3 length is 14 residues. Germline V gene data show CDR1 as SGHDT and CDR2 as YYEEEE. The CDR3 loop is CASSLGLAVYEQYF. The DNA of the CDR3 is TGTGCCAGCAGCCTTGGACTAGCGGTGTACGAGCAGTACTTC.

J is TRBJ1-2 and V is TRBV9, with a tentative D call TRBD1 (5 bases). Germline CDR1 is SGDLS and CDR2 is YYNGEE. CDR3 length: 14 amino acids. V gave up 1 base and J gave up 8 bases, with 15 bases separating them. CDR3 sequence: CASSVNVGQGGYTF. CDR3 DNA: TGTGCCAGCAGCGTAAATGTTGGGCAGGGAGGCTACACCTTC.

This clone has just one count. The chain uses TRBV5-4 and TRBJ2-1; no definite D call. CDR1 is SGHNT, CDR2 YYREEE, per germline (reference sequence). This CDR3 region has 13 residues. V lost 4 bases, J lost 4 bases, and 9 bases lay in between. The CDR3 loop is CASSPGRYNEQFF. The CDR3 nucleotides read TGTGCCAGCAGCCCCGGCAGGTACAATGAGCAGTTCTTC.

This rearrangement joins TRBV5-6 to TRBJ1-5, with a weak D call TRBD1 (6 bases). Germline CDR1 reads SGHDT; CDR2 reads YYEEEE. CDR3 length: 18 amino acids. V was clipped by 4 bases and J by 4 bases, with 24 bases between them. This CDR3 is CASSRGGVGGARNQPQHF. CDR3 nucleotides: TGTGCCAGCAGCAGGGGTGGGGTCGGGGGGGCGAGGAATCAGCCCCAGCATTTT.

This rearrangement joins TRBV28 to TRBJ2-7; a possible D gene is TRBD2 (6 bases). The CDR3 extends over 16 amino acids. Germline V CDR1 and CDR2: MDHEN, SYDVKM. Between the trimmed V and J ends, which lost 4 bases and 1 base, there was a span of 17 bases. The CDR3 protein is CASSSPRGDLSYEQYF. The CDR3 DNA sequence: TGTGCCAGCAGTTCCCCCAGAGGGGACTTGTCCTACGAGCAGTACTTC.

The V and J genes are TRBV7-2 and TRBJ2-3; 7 positions agree with TRBD2. J gave up 2 bases and V 6 bases, and 8 bases lay outside the gene matches. The CDR3 consists of 15 residues. Germline V gene sequence: CDR1 SGHTA, CDR2 FQGNSA. The CDR3 nucleotides are TGTGCCAGCAGTCCCTGGGGACTAATCACAGATACGCAGTATTTT. This translates into CASSPWGLITDTQYF.

This clone was seen once. J is TRBJ2-3 and V is TRBV10-3; 8 bases line up with TRBD2. The CDR3 sequence is 18 residues long. V was clipped by 0 bases and J by 6 bases; unmatched bases: 14. Germline V CDR1 and CDR2: ENHRY, SYGVKD. CDR3 DNA sequence: TGTGCCATCAGTGAGTCGCAGACTAGCGCCCTTCCTCGGGATACGCAGTATTTT. Amino acids: CAISESQTSALPRDTQYF.

The J gene is TRBJ2-5, the V gene TRBV19; 7 nucleotides match TRBD1. The assigned J gene may be wrong: the sequence end matches TRBJ2-7 better. Germline CDR1 is LNHDA and CDR2 is SQIVND (reference sequence). The CDR3 totals 13 residues. CDR3: CASSIQGAYEQYF. The DNA for the CDR3 is TGTGCCAGTAGTATACAGGGGGCCTACGAGCAGTACTTC.

This sequence joins TRBV6-1 and TRBJ2-2; 9 nucleotides line up with TRBD2. V was pared by 2 bases and J by 3 bases, with 4 bases of the junction left unmatched. The germline V gene encodes CDR1 MNHNS and CDR2 SASEGT. The CDR3 loop spans 16 amino acids. The chain's CDR3 is CASSELAGPDTGELFF. CDR3 nucleotide sequence: TGTGCCAGCAGTGAACTAGCGGGGCCGGACACCGGGGAGCTGTTTTTT.

This clone has only a few counts. The chain uses TRBV15 and TRBJ1-5; D uncertain. The V and J ends lost 0 bases and 4 bases respectively, with 10 bases between them. The CDR3 sequence is 15 residues long. The germline CDR1 and CDR2 sequences are LNHNV and YYDKDF (reference sequence). CDR3 DNA: TGTGCCACCAGCAGAGATCTGGGAGGAAATCAGCCCCAGCATTTT. Encoded protein: CATSRDLGGNQPQHF.

V is TRBV2 and J is TRBJ2-3; 8 bases line up with TRBD2. The germline V gene has CDR1 SNHLY and CDR2 FYNNEI. V lost 6 bases to trimming and J lost 0 bases; unmatched junction nucleotides: 2. There are 14 residues in the CDR3. CDR3 residues: CASRPSGSTDTQYF. In DNA, the CDR3 is TGTGCCAGCAGGCCTAGCGGGAGCACAGATACGCAGTATTTT.

The chain couples TRBV7-2 to TRBJ2-1, with 8 bases identical to TRBD2. The CDR3 has 15 amino acids. Trimming removed 0 bases from V and 10 bases from J; junction bases left unmatched: 8. Germline values: CDR1 SGHTA, CDR2 FQGNSA. The CDR3 region is CASSLASGISGEQFF. The DNA for the CDR3 is TGTGCCAGCAGCTTAGCTAGCGGGATATCGGGCGAGCAGTTCTTC.

On this clone: The junction differs from germline at one of its ends, possibly a read error. The chain has TRBV7-9 and TRBJ2-7, with 8 bases fitting TRBD2. CDR1 and CDR2 from the germline V gene are SEHNR and FQNEAQ (reference sequence). This CDR3 spans 16 amino acids. CDR3 nucleotide sequence: TGTTCCAGCAGCCACTCTCTAGCGGGCGAAATCTACGAGCAGTACTTC. Residues: CSSSHSLAGEIYEQYF.

The CDR3 DNA follows: TGTGCCAGTAGTATAGGAGGCCCTACCCATGAGCAGTTCTTC. Encoded protein: CASSIGGPTHEQFF. The chain employs TRBV19 and TRBJ2-1; D is uncertain. Germline values: CDR1 LNHDA, CDR2 SQIVND (reference sequence). The CDR3 consists of 14 residues. V dropped 1 base and J dropped 8 bases, with 12 bases sitting between them. Full variable domain (remainder filled in from reference TRBV19 and TRBJ2-1): DGGITQSPKYLFRKEGQNVTLSCEQNLNHDAMYWYRQDPGQGLRLIYYSQIVNDFQKGDIAEGYSVSREKKESFPLTVTSAQKNPTAFYLCASSIGGPTHEQFFGPGTRLTVL.

The chain has TRBV27 and TRBJ1-6; TRBD1 matches at 9 bases. CDR1 and CDR2 from the germline V gene are MNHEY and SMNVEV (reference sequence). The CDR3 totals 15 residues. Germline trimming cut 6 bases from V and 9 bases from J; bases unmatched to any gene: 9. CDR3 loop: CASSPAGTGISPLHF. CDR3 nucleotides: TGTGCCAGCAGCCCCGCCGGGACAGGGATTTCACCCCTCCACTTT.

This clone was seen more than once but under ten times. This chain links TRBV5-1 with TRBJ2-1, with D perhaps matching TRBD1 (6 bases). Trimming cost V 3 bases and J 8 bases, with 12 bases left between them. Germline V gene data show CDR1 as SGHRS and CDR2 as YFSETQ. This CDR3 is built from 13 residues. CDR3 in DNA: TGCGCCAGCAGCTCCAGGGGTAGCGATGAGCAGTTCTTC. As protein: CASSSRGSDEQFF.